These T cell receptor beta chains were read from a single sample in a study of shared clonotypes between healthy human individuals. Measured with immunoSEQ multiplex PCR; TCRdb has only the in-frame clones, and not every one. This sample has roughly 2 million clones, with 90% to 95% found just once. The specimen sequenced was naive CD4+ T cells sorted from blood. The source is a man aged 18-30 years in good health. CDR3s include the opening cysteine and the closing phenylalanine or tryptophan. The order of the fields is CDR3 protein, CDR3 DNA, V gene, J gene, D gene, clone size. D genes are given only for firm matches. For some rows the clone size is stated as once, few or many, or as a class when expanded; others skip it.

cdr3_aa: CASSFVDLNTEAFF
cdr3_nt: TGTGCCAGCAGCTTCGTAGATTTGAACACTGAAGCTTTCTTT
v_call: TRBV5-6
j_call: TRBJ1-1
d_call: .
clone_size: .

cdr3_aa: CASSYENQPQHF
cdr3_nt: TGTGCCAGCAGCTACGAAAATCAGCCCCAGCATTTT
v_call: TRBV7-9
j_call: TRBJ1-5
d_call: .
clone_size: .

cdr3_aa: CASREGVRSGELFF
cdr3_nt: TGCGCCAGCAGAGAAGGGGTTCGGTCCGGGGAGCTGTTTTTT
v_call: TRBV10-1
j_call: TRBJ2-2
d_call: .
clone_size: .

cdr3_aa: CASSFAPTGVYEQYF
cdr3_nt: TGTGCCAGCAGCTTTGCGCCGACAGGGGTCTACGAGCAGTACTTC
v_call: TRBV7-8
j_call: TRBJ2-7
d_call: TRBD1
clone_size: .

cdr3_aa: CASNNGRLYGYTF
cdr3_nt: TGTGCCAGTAACAACGGACGGCTGTATGGCTACACCTTC
v_call: TRBV19
j_call: TRBJ1-2
d_call: .
clone_size: .

cdr3_aa: CASSGQGFRNQPQHF
cdr3_nt: TGTGCCAGCAGTGGGCAGGGATTTCGCAATCAGCCCCAGCATTTT
v_call: TRBV28
j_call: TRBJ1-5
d_call: .
clone_size: .

cdr3_aa: CASSVVQGSGANVLTF
cdr3_nt: TGTGCCAGCAGCGTAGTTCAGGGGTCTGGGGCCAACGTCCTGACTTTC
v_call: TRBV9
j_call: TRBJ2-6
d_call: .
clone_size: .

cdr3_aa: CSVPSGIASGEQYF
cdr3_nt: TGCAGCGTTCCTAGCGGAATCGCTTCGGGCGAGCAGTACTTC
v_call: TRBV29-1
j_call: TRBJ2-7
d_call: TRBD2
clone_size: .

cdr3_aa: CATTRTSGEQYF
cdr3_nt: TGTGCCACGACGAGGACGTCGGGGGAGCAGTACTTC
v_call: TRBV6-5
j_call: TRBJ2-7
d_call: .
clone_size: .

cdr3_aa: CASGFRGISGNTIYF
cdr3_nt: TGTGCTAGTGGTTTTCGAGGGATCTCTGGAAACACCATATATTTT
v_call: TRBV12-5
j_call: TRBJ1-3
d_call: .
clone_size: .

cdr3_aa: CASSLGSSSSYEQYF
cdr3_nt: TGTGCCAGCAGCTTGGGATCCTCTTCCTCCTACGAGCAGTACTTC
v_call: TRBV5-4
j_call: TRBJ2-7
d_call: .
clone_size: .

cdr3_aa: CASSDSMDRGDSNQPQHF
cdr3_nt: TGTGCCAGCAGTGATAGTATGGACAGGGGGGATAGCAATCAGCCCCAGCATTTT
v_call: TRBV25-1
j_call: TRBJ1-5
d_call: TRBD1
clone_size: .

cdr3_aa: CASSYSTGATEAFF
cdr3_nt: TGTGCCAGCAGTTACTCGACAGGGGCCACTGAAGCTTTCTTT
v_call: TRBV6-5
j_call: TRBJ1-1
d_call: TRBD1
clone_size: .

cdr3_aa: CASSRPGQGLSPLHF
cdr3_nt: TGTGCCAGCAGCCGCCCGGGACAGGGTCTCTCACCCCTCCACTTT
v_call: TRBV9
j_call: TRBJ1-6
d_call: TRBD1
clone_size: .

cdr3_aa: CASSSPPDTLRRGAFF
cdr3_nt: TGTGCCAGCAGCTCACCCCCGGACACCCTTCGGCGTGGAGCTTTCTTT
v_call: TRBV7-3
j_call: TRBJ1-1
d_call: .
clone_size: .

cdr3_aa: CASSWYASYEQYF
cdr3_nt: TGTGCCAGTAGCTGGTACGCCTCCTACGAGCAGTACTTC
v_call: TRBV27
j_call: TRBJ2-7
d_call: .
clone_size: once

cdr3_aa: CASSPDSHEQYF
cdr3_nt: TGTGCCAGCAGCCCCGACAGCCACGAGCAGTACTTC
v_call: TRBV7-9
j_call: TRBJ2-7
d_call: .
clone_size: .

cdr3_aa: CATKVGSSYNEQFF
cdr3_nt: TGTGCCACTAAGGTCGGGAGCTCCTACAATGAGCAGTTCTTC
v_call: TRBV7-2
j_call: TRBJ2-1
d_call: .
clone_size: .

cdr3_aa: CASSTGLSSGEQYF
cdr3_nt: TGTGCCAGCAGTACGGGACTATCTTCGGGCGAGCAGTACTTC
v_call: TRBV6-6
j_call: TRBJ2-7
d_call: TRBD2
clone_size: .

cdr3_aa: CASSQGAGGNEQYF
cdr3_nt: TGCGCCAGCAGCCAAGGGGCAGGGGGTAACGAGCAGTACTTC
v_call: TRBV4-3
j_call: TRBJ2-7
d_call: TRBD1
clone_size: .

cdr3_aa: CASSYPGGRVNTEAFF
cdr3_nt: TGTGCCAGCAGTTACCCCGGCGGCAGGGTGAACACTGAAGCTTTCTTT
v_call: TRBV6-5
j_call: TRBJ1-1
d_call: .
clone_size: few

cdr3_aa: CASSQTSGNTGELFF
cdr3_nt: TGTGCCAGCAGCCAGACTAGCGGGAACACCGGGGAGCTGTTTTTT
v_call: TRBV28
j_call: TRBJ2-2
d_call: TRBD2
clone_size: .

cdr3_aa: CASSARDRLSYEQYF
cdr3_nt: TGTGCCAGCAGTGCCCGCGACAGACTATCCTACGAGCAGTACTTC
v_call: TRBV6-1
j_call: TRBJ2-7
d_call: .
clone_size: .

cdr3_aa: CASSFTGLGETDTQYF
cdr3_nt: TGTGCCAGCAGCTTTACCGGACTGGGGGAAACAGATACGCAGTATTTT
v_call: TRBV7-2
j_call: TRBJ2-3
d_call: .
clone_size: .

cdr3_aa: CASSLLPGQGTYEQYF
cdr3_nt: TGTGCCAGCAGTTTGCTCCCGGGACAGGGCACCTACGAGCAGTACTTC
v_call: TRBV28
j_call: TRBJ2-7
d_call: TRBD1
clone_size: .

cdr3_aa: CASSSGGAGGIGNTEAFF
cdr3_nt: TGTGCCAGCTCATCGGGCGGGGCAGGGGGAATCGGGAACACTGAAGCTTTCTTT
v_call: TRBV18
j_call: TRBJ1-1
d_call: TRBD1
clone_size: .

cdr3_aa: CASRSTGYNSPLHF
cdr3_nt: TGTGCCAGCCGATCGACAGGGTATAATTCACCCCTCCACTTT
v_call: TRBV6-5
j_call: TRBJ1-6
d_call: TRBD1
clone_size: .

cdr3_aa: CASSKGRGSYEQYF
cdr3_nt: TGTGCCAGCAGCAAAGGGAGAGGGTCCTACGAGCAGTACTTC
v_call: TRBV21-1
j_call: TRBJ2-7
d_call: .
clone_size: .

cdr3_aa: CASSLDRAGEQYF
cdr3_nt: TGTGCCAGCAGCTTAGACAGGGCGGGAGAGCAGTACTTC
v_call: TRBV11-2
j_call: TRBJ2-7
d_call: .
clone_size: .

cdr3_aa: CASSPQGARNEQFF
cdr3_nt: TGTGCCAGCTCACCGCAGGGGGCGCGGAATGAGCAGTTCTTC
v_call: TRBV18
j_call: TRBJ2-1
d_call: TRBD1
clone_size: .

cdr3_aa: CASVPGPLTNEQFF
cdr3_nt: TGTGCCAGCGTCCCGGGACCGTTAACAAATGAGCAGTTCTTC
v_call: TRBV5-4
j_call: TRBJ2-1
d_call: .
clone_size: .

cdr3_aa: CASSEPGTGGNEQYF
cdr3_nt: TGTGCCAGCAGTGAACCAGGGACAGGGGGCAACGAGCAGTACTTC
v_call: TRBV25-1
j_call: TRBJ2-7
d_call: TRBD1
clone_size: once

cdr3_aa: CASSLGQPYEQYF
cdr3_nt: TGTGCCAGCAGTTTAGGACAGCCCTACGAGCAGTACTTC
v_call: TRBV28
j_call: TRBJ2-7
d_call: .
clone_size: .

cdr3_aa: CASSLYGSTSYEQYF
cdr3_nt: TGTGCCAGCAGCTTATACGGGAGTACATCCTACGAGCAGTACTTC
v_call: TRBV11-2
j_call: TRBJ2-7
d_call: .
clone_size: .

cdr3_aa: CAISEIRYTQYF
cdr3_nt: TGTGCCATCAGTGAGATACGGTATACGCAGTATTTT
v_call: TRBV10-3
j_call: TRBJ2-3
d_call: .
clone_size: once

cdr3_aa: CASSEAIVSGQRTEAFF
cdr3_nt: TGTGCCAGCAGTGAAGCGATAGTCTCGGGGCAGAGAACTGAAGCTTTCTTT
v_call: TRBV6-1
j_call: TRBJ1-1
d_call: .
clone_size: .

cdr3_aa: CASSPRTGPFQETQYF
cdr3_nt: TGTGCCAGCTCACCACGGACAGGGCCCTTCCAAGAGACCCAGTACTTC
v_call: TRBV18
j_call: TRBJ2-5
d_call: TRBD1
clone_size: .

cdr3_aa: CASSSRTKRSSYEQYF
cdr3_nt: TGTGCCAGCAGCTCCCGGACTAAGCGAAGCTCCTACGAGCAGTACTTC
v_call: TRBV5-8
j_call: TRBJ2-7
d_call: .
clone_size: .

cdr3_aa: CASSVAGVGTEAFF
cdr3_nt: TGTGCCAGCAGCGTAGCTGGGGTGGGCACTGAAGCTTTCTTT
v_call: TRBV9
j_call: TRBJ1-1
d_call: .
clone_size: few

cdr3_aa: CASRASSTGELFF
cdr3_nt: TGTGCCAGCAGGGCCTCTAGCACCGGGGAGCTGTTTTTT
v_call: TRBV2
j_call: TRBJ2-2
d_call: .
clone_size: .

cdr3_aa: CASSLGGAGELFF
cdr3_nt: TGTGCCAGCAGCTTAGGGGGCGCCGGGGAGCTGTTTTTT
v_call: TRBV11-1
j_call: TRBJ2-2
d_call: .
clone_size: .

cdr3_aa: CASSLRDRVNEQFF
cdr3_nt: TGTGCCAGTAGTCTCCGGGACAGGGTCAATGAGCAGTTCTTC
v_call: TRBV19
j_call: TRBJ2-1
d_call: TRBD1
clone_size: .

cdr3_aa: CASSLRGGNSPLHF
cdr3_nt: TGTGCCAGCAGTTTGAGGGGAGGTAATTCACCCCTCCACTTT
v_call: TRBV27
j_call: TRBJ1-6
d_call: .
clone_size: .

cdr3_aa: CASSEVGGSGNTIYF
cdr3_nt: TGTGCCAGCAGTGAGGTGGGAGGATCTGGAAACACCATATATTTT
v_call: TRBV25-1
j_call: TRBJ1-3
d_call: .
clone_size: .

cdr3_aa: CASSSKTRGNQPQHF
cdr3_nt: TGTGCCAGCAGTTCAAAGACCAGGGGAAATCAGCCCCAGCATTTT
v_call: TRBV28
j_call: TRBJ1-5
d_call: .
clone_size: .

cdr3_aa: CASSLDGTELDEQYF
cdr3_nt: TGTGCCAGCAGCTTGGATGGGACCGAATTGGACGAGCAGTACTTC
v_call: TRBV5-4
j_call: TRBJ2-7
d_call: .
clone_size: .

cdr3_aa: CAWSRLLTMYTF
cdr3_nt: TGTGCCTGGAGCCGGCTCCTCACGATGTACACCTTC
v_call: TRBV30
j_call: TRBJ1-2
d_call: .
clone_size: few

cdr3_aa: CASNGGTGELFF
cdr3_nt: TGTGCCAGCAACGGGGGTACCGGGGAGCTGTTTTTT
v_call: TRBV14
j_call: TRBJ2-2
d_call: .
clone_size: .

cdr3_aa: CASSRDAGAAYEQYF
cdr3_nt: TGCGCCAGCAGTCGAGATGCGGGGGCGGCCTACGAGCAGTACTTC
v_call: TRBV10-2
j_call: TRBJ2-7
d_call: .
clone_size: once

cdr3_aa: CASLRGYNSPLHF
cdr3_nt: TGTGCCAGCCTTCGCGGCTATAATTCACCCCTCCACTTT
v_call: TRBV11-2
j_call: TRBJ1-6
d_call: .
clone_size: .

cdr3_aa: CATSRDGASGNSPLHF
cdr3_nt: TGTGCCACCAGCAGAGACGGGGCTTCGGGTAATTCACCCCTCCACTTT
v_call: TRBV15
j_call: TRBJ1-6
d_call: .
clone_size: .

cdr3_aa: CASSTIWGQGDYEQYF
cdr3_nt: TGTGCCAGTAGTACGATATGGGGACAGGGGGATTACGAGCAGTACTTC
v_call: TRBV19
j_call: TRBJ2-7
d_call: TRBD1
clone_size: .

cdr3_aa: CASSETLTRYGYTF
cdr3_nt: TGTGCCAGCAGTGAGACTCTTACGAGGTATGGCTACACCTTC
v_call: TRBV6-1
j_call: TRBJ1-2
d_call: .
clone_size: .

cdr3_aa: CASSYPLLAGNNEQFF
cdr3_nt: TGTGCCAGCAGCTACCCTTTGTTAGCGGGGAACAATGAGCAGTTCTTC
v_call: TRBV28
j_call: TRBJ2-1
d_call: TRBD2
clone_size: .

cdr3_aa: CASSLEATLEAFF
cdr3_nt: TGTGCCAGCAGCTTAGAAGCAACGCTTGAAGCTTTCTTT
v_call: TRBV7-2
j_call: TRBJ1-1
d_call: .
clone_size: .

cdr3_aa: CASSGRPSTYGYTF
cdr3_nt: TGTGCCAGCAGCGGGCGTCCCAGTACCTATGGCTACACCTTC
v_call: TRBV6-1
j_call: TRBJ1-2
d_call: .
clone_size: .

cdr3_aa: CAWSVQGNTEAFF
cdr3_nt: TGTGCCTGGAGTGTACAGGGAAACACTGAAGCTTTCTTT
v_call: TRBV30
j_call: TRBJ1-1
d_call: .
clone_size: .